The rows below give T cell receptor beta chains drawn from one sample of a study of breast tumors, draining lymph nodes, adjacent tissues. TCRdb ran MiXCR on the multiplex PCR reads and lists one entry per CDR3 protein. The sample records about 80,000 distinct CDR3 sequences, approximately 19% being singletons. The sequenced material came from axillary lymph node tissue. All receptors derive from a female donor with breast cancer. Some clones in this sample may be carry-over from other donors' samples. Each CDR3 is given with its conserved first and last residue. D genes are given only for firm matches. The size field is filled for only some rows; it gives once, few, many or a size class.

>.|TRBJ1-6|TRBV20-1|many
TGCAGTGCTAGATCCACCGGTGGGGATTACTCCTATAATTCACCCCTCCACTTT
CSARSTGGDYSYNSPLHF
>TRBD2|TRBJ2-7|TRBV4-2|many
TGTGCCAGCAGCCAAGATGGAGCTAGCGGGGGCCTTTACGAGCAGTACTTC
CASSQDGASGGLYEQYF
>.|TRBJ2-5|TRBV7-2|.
TGTGCCAGCAGCTCGGGTCAGGCATCTCCCGTGTACTTC
CASSSGQASPVYF
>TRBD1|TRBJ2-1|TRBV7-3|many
TGTGCCAGCAGCCCCAGACAGGGACCTTACAATGAGCAGTTCTTC
CASSPRQGPYNEQFF
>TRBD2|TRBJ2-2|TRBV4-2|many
TGTGCCAGCAGCCAAGGCCTAGCGGGCAGCGCGAACACCGGGGAGCTGTTTTTT
CASSQGLAGSANTGELFF
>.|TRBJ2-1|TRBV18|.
TGTGCCAGCTCCCTACTTATCCCGGGACTCACCTACAATGAGCAGTTCTTC
CASSLLIPGLTYNEQFF
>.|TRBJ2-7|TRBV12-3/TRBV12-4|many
TGTGCCAGCAGTCCCGTGTGGGGGGAGCAGTACTTC
CASSPVWGEQYF
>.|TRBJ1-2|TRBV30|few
TGTGCCTGCATTCTAAGTGGGGTCCTTAACTATGGCTACACCTTC
CACILSGVLNYGYTF
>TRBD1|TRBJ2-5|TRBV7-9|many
TGTGCCAGCAGCCATTCTGTGAGACAGGGATTTCAAGAGACCCAGTACTTC
CASSHSVRQGFQETQYF
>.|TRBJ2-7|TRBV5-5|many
TGTGCCAGCAGCTTGGCCGTTCTTTCGTACGAGCAGTACTTC
CASSLAVLSYEQYF
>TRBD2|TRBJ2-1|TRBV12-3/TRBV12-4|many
TGTGCCAGCAGTCCCCTTAGCGGGACCTACAATGAGCAGTTCTTC
CASSPLSGTYNEQFF